The 18 T cell receptor beta chains listed next were all sequenced from one sample in a study of blood T cell repertoires in COVID-19. Only in-frame clones appear in the TCRdb table, and some are missing; sequencing was by immunoSEQ multiplex PCR. The table shows fewer than 95,000 clones, with less than 85% occurring only once. Sequencing was carried out using peripheral blood. All receptors come from a man in his 70s with COVID-19, enrolled during active disease.

CDR3 region: CASSELRFYGYTF. CDR3 DNA: TGTGCCAGCAGTGAACTGAGGTTTTATGGCTACACCTTC. The chain employs TRBV6-1 and TRBJ1-2; D remains unclear. In germline, CDR1 is MNHNS, CDR2 SASEGT. The V gene lost 2 bases and the J gene lost 5 bases, with 9 bases spanning the gap. This CDR3 has 13 residues.

The chain recombines TRBV14 with TRBJ1-2; no reliable D call. The germline CDR1 and CDR2 sequences are SGHDN and FVKESK. The CDR3 runs 14 residues. The V end lost 4 bases, the J end lost 2 bases, and 11 bases lay between the germline ends. The CDR3 DNA is TGTGCCAGCAGCCCAATGGACTGGAACTATGGCTACACCTTC. Its translation is CASSPMDWNYGYTF.

This clone was detected only once. The chain uses TRBV28 and TRBJ2-5; 12 bases fit TRBD2. This CDR3 is built from 18 residues. Unmatched junction bases numbered 16, after V lost 7 bases and J lost 4 bases. Germline V gives CDR1 MDHEN, CDR2 SYDVKM. The CDR3 loop reads CASTTWLASGGDRETQYF. In nucleotides, the CDR3 is TGTGCCAGCACGACTTGGCTGGCTAGCGGGGGGGATCGAGAGACCCAGTACTTC.

This clone was recorded a few times. The rearrangement links TRBV29-1 to TRBJ1-1; TRBD1 matches 11 bases. Germline V gene lookup returns CDR1 SQVTM and CDR2 ANQGSEA. The ends lost 4 bases at V and 1 base at J; junction bases unmatched: 5. This CDR3 is built from 15 residues. This CDR3 reads CSVARTGGGNTEAFF. DNA of the CDR3: TGCAGCGTTGCAAGGACAGGGGGCGGGAACACTGAAGCTTTCTTT.

The V gene is TRBV27, the J gene TRBJ2-7; the match to TRBD2 covers 7 bases. Germline CDR1 reads MNHEY; CDR2 reads SMNVEV (reference sequence). V dropped 6 bases and J dropped 0; count of bases not matched to a gene: 11. The CDR3 length is 16 residues. The CDR3 DNA reads TGTGCCAGCAGAGAATGGGGCAGCGGGGCCTCCTACGAGCAGTACTTC. This codes for CASREWGSGASYEQYF.

The V gene is TRBV29-1, the J gene TRBJ1-1; D might be TRBD1 (6 bases). The CDR3 contains 15 residues. V lost 4 bases, J lost 4 bases, and 19 bases lay in between. The V gene's germline CDR1 is SQVTM and CDR2 ANQGSEA. CDR3 DNA: TGCAGCGTTGGGTTAGGGGGGGGCCTGGGCACTGAAGCTTTCTTT. Translation: CSVGLGGGLGTEAFF.

This chain uses TRBV7-3 with TRBJ2-2; the D gene is possibly TRBD1 (6 bases). The CDR3 loop spans 15 amino acids. Trimming took off 4 bases at V and 7 bases at J, with 16 bases between the two ends. The germline V gene has CDR1 SGHTA and CDR2 FQGTGA. The chain's CDR3 is CASSSNRAKHGELFF. In nucleotides, the CDR3 is TGTGCCAGCAGCTCCAACAGGGCAAAGCACGGGGAGCTGTTTTTT.

This clone was picked up many times. The CDR3 spells CASSPLQSTDTQYF. The CDR3 DNA sequence: TGTGCCAGCTCACCACTGCAGAGCACAGATACGCAGTATTTT. This sequence joins TRBV18 and TRBJ2-3; D is unresolved. Per the germline V gene, CDR1 is KGHSH and CDR2 is LQKENI. V lost 1 base to trimming and J lost 0 bases, with 5 bases between them. This CDR3 comprises 14 residues. The full variable domain, in which reference TRBV18 and TRBJ2-3 provide the parts outside the CDR3, is NAGVMQNPRHLVRRRGQEARLRCSPMKGHSHVYWYRQLPEEGLKFMVYLQKENIIDESGMPKERFSAEFPKEGPSILRIQQVVRGDSAAYFCASSPLQSTDTQYFGPGTRLTVL.

The chain employs TRBV24-1 and TRBJ2-1; TRBD1 matches at 7 bases. The CDR3 consists of 16 residues. The germline CDR1 and CDR2 sequences are KGHDR and SFDVKD. J was trimmed by 8 bases and V by 4 bases; bases with no gene match: 13. The CDR3 loop reads CATSDPTGLKSDEQFF. The CDR3 nucleotides are TGTGCCACCAGTGACCCGACAGGGTTGAAGAGCGATGAGCAGTTCTTC.

CDR3 nucleotides: TGTGCCAGCAGTCGTGGGGGACTAGGCTACAATGAGCAGTTCTTC. It codes for CASSRGGLGYNEQFF. V and J are TRBV7-6 and TRBJ2-1; 8 positions match TRBD2. The V gene's germline CDR1 is SGHVS and CDR2 FNYEAQ. With 6 bases clipped from V and 3 bases from J, the junction kept 7 bases outside the gene matches. The CDR3 extends over 15 amino acids.

The gene calls are TRBV7-2 and TRBJ2-1; 7 bases map to TRBD1. Germline V lookup: CDR1 SGHTA, CDR2 FQGNSA. The CDR3 sequence is 14 residues long. V was pared by 5 bases and J by 10 bases, with 11 bases of the junction left unmatched. The CDR3 reads CASSTTSDRVEQFF. CDR3 DNA: TGTGCCAGCAGCACCACTTCAGACAGGGTGGAGCAGTTCTTC.

This chain links TRBV6-2 or TRBV6-3 with TRBJ2-2, with 7 bases lining up with TRBD2. CDR3 length equals 15 residues. CDR1 and CDR2 from the germline V gene are MNHEY and SVGEGT. The V segment lost 6 bases and the J segment 8 bases; nucleotides outside the gene matches: 12. CDR3 in DNA: TGTGCCAGCAGCCAGACCGGGACTAATTATGGGGAGCTGTTTTTT. It yields the protein CASSQTGTNYGELFF.

This chain joins TRBV5-1 and TRBJ2-2; D remains unclear. The V gene's germline CDR1 is SGHRS and CDR2 YFSETQ. This CDR3 contains 12 residues. V gave up 4 bases and J gave up 3 bases, with 4 bases separating them. The CDR3 here is CASSPYTGELFF. The CDR3 DNA reads as TGCGCCAGCAGCCCATACACCGGGGAGCTGTTTTTT.

This chain joins TRBV2 and TRBJ2-1; the match to TRBD2 covers 10 bases. The CDR3 has 16 residues. Unmatched junction bases numbered 12, after V lost 5 bases and J lost 8 bases. Germline CDR1 reads SNHLY; CDR2 reads FYNNEI. DNA for the CDR3: TGTGCCAGCAGTCCCCTATCTAGCGGGAGAGGCGATGAGCAGTTCTTC. Its translation: CASSPLSSGRGDEQFF.

This clone occurred a few times. V gene TRBV27 combines with J gene TRBJ2-3; D not certain. The length of the CDR3 is 16 residues. Trimming shortened V by 0 bases and J by 0 bases, and 10 bases separated the two germline ends. Germline values: CDR1 MNHEY, CDR2 SMNVEV (reference sequence). This CDR3 reads CASSLSTTYSTDTQYF. The DNA for the CDR3 is TGTGCCAGCAGTTTATCCACCACCTATAGCACAGATACGCAGTATTTT.

DNA for the CDR3: TGTGCCAGCAGTTTAGTATACGGAGGGCTAAGTCAGGGAAACACCATATATTTT. Its protein is CASSLVYGGLSQGNTIYF. V is TRBV28 and J is TRBJ1-3, with D hard to call. The CDR3 consists of 18 residues. Looked up from germline, CDR1 is MDHEN and CDR2 is SYDVKM. V was cut by 2 bases and J by 4 bases, with 21 bases left in between. Full variable domain (remainder filled in from reference TRBV28 and TRBJ1-3): DVKVTQSSRYLVKRTGEKVFLECVQDMDHENMFWYRQDPGLGLRLIYFSYDVKMKEKGDIPEGYSVSREKKERFSLILESASTNQTSMYLCASSLVYGGLSQGNTIYFGEGSWLTVV.

This clone was seen a few times. This chain links TRBV19 with TRBJ2-1; 8 positions match TRBD1. V lost 3 bases, J lost 13 bases, and 17 bases stayed unmatched. CDR1 is LNHDA, CDR2 SQIVND, per germline (reference sequence). The CDR3 loop spans 16 amino acids. The CDR3 region is CASSIQGARVLESQFF. In nucleotides, the CDR3 is TGTGCCAGTAGTATTCAGGGGGCTCGAGTATTAGAGTCTCAGTTCTTC. The full variable domain, in which reference TRBV19 and TRBJ2-1 provide the parts outside the CDR3, is DGGITQSPKYLFRKEGQNVTLSCEQNLNHDAMYWYRQDPGQGLRLIYYSQIVNDFQKGDIAEGYSVSREKKESFPLTVTSAQKNPTAFYLCASSIQGARVLESQFFGPGTRLTVL.

This chain links TRBV7-3 with TRBJ2-1; possible D gene TRBD2, 6 bases. V lost 5 bases and J 2 bases, leaving 13 bases between the germline ends. This CDR3 has 15 amino acids. Germline V lookup: CDR1 SGHTA, CDR2 FQGTGA. The CDR3 DNA is TGTGCCAGCAGCCTTAGCGGTCCGGCCTACAATGAGCAGTTCTTC. This encodes CASSLSGPAYNEQFF. Full variable domain (missing parts from reference TRBV7-3 and TRBJ2-1): GAGVSQTPSNKVTEKGKYVELRCDPISGHTALYWYRQSLGQGPEFLIYFQGTGAADDSGLPNDRFFAVRPEGSVSTLKIQRTERGDSAVYLCASSLSGPAYNEQFFGPGTRLTVL.